Listed below are T cell receptor beta chains from one sample, sequenced in a study of cytomegalovirus exposure and HLA in healthy donors. Some clones are missing from TCRdb's copy, which holds only in-frame ones; the method was immunoSEQ multiplex PCR. The sample has some 80,000 clones, and its top ten clones hold about 1%. Sequencing was carried out using PBMCs. The receptors were gathered from a woman in her twenties or thirties in good health and CMV-seronegative. The CDR3 runs from the conserved cysteine through the conserved F or W. The order of the fields is D gene, V gene, J gene, CDR3 DNA, CDR3 protein. A D gene is named only where the DNA matches it firmly.

D: -
V: TRBV9
J: TRBJ1-6
DNA: TGTGCCAGCAGCGTAGGGGGGCCCAATTCACCCCTACACTTT
CDR3: CASSVGGPNSPLHF

D: -
V: TRBV30
J: TRBJ2-7
DNA: TGTGCCTGGACCATTAGAGGGGGCGAGCAGTACTTC
CDR3: CAWTIRGGEQYF

D: -
V: TRBV7-9
J: TRBJ2-1
DNA: TGTGCCAGCAGCTTAGGAGCGAATGAGCAGTTCTTC
CDR3: CASSLGANEQFF

D: -
V: TRBV14
J: TRBJ2-2
DNA: TGTGCCAGCAGCCGTGGGGGGACCGGGGAGCTGTTTTTT
CDR3: CASSRGGTGELFF

D: TRBD1
V: TRBV19
J: TRBJ1-4
DNA: TGTGCCAGTAGTATTGCGGCCCCGGGACAGACAACTAATGAAAAACTGTTTTTT
CDR3: CASSIAAPGQTTNEKLFF

D: -
V: TRBV4-1
J: TRBJ1-2
DNA: TGCGCCAGCAGCCAAGATCCTGAGGCGGGTTATGGCTACACCTTC
CDR3: CASSQDPEAGYGYTF

D: TRBD1
V: TRBV7-2
J: TRBJ2-7
DNA: TGTGCCAGCAGCTTAGGGGGGACAGCTCGCAGGTACGAGCAGTACTTC
CDR3: CASSLGGTARRYEQYF

D: -
V: TRBV18
J: TRBJ2-7
DNA: TGTGCCAGCTCACCAACACGAGAGGGCGGTTTCTACGAGCAGTACTTC
CDR3: CASSPTREGGFYEQYF

D: -
V: TRBV2
J: TRBJ2-1
DNA: TGTGCCAGCAGTGCGGGTAGGGGGAAGGACAATGAGCAGTTCTTC
CDR3: CASSAGRGKDNEQFF

D: TRBD1
V: TRBV7-9
J: TRBJ2-7
DNA: TGTGCCAGCAGCTCTGGACCGAGGGGGCTCGACGAGCAGTACTTC
CDR3: CASSSGPRGLDEQYF

D: -
V: TRBV30
J: TRBJ1-1
DNA: TGTGCCTGGAGTCCGGGGTTCCCCACTGAAGCTTTCTTT
CDR3: CAWSPGFPTEAFF

D: -
V: TRBV30
J: TRBJ1-5
DNA: TGTGCCTGGAGTGTACAGCACAGAAATCAGCCCCAGCATTTT
CDR3: CAWSVQHRNQPQHF

D: -
V: TRBV5-1
J: TRBJ1-2
DNA: TGCGCCAGCAGCTTGGAGGGGGATGGCTACACCTTC
CDR3: CASSLEGDGYTF

D: -
V: TRBV5-5
J: TRBJ2-4
DNA: TGTGCCAGCAGCTTACGTCCTGGTGGGGCTGGAGCCAAAAACATTCAGTACTTC
CDR3: CASSLRPGGAGAKNIQYF

D: -
V: TRBV6-6
J: TRBJ1-2
DNA: TGTGCGAGCACGTTCGGACAGATCTATGGCTACACCTTC
CDR3: CASTFGQIYGYTF

D: TRBD1
V: TRBV7-8
J: TRBJ2-4
DNA: TGTGCCAGCAGCCCAGGACAGGTTCCTCTGGGGACTCAGTACTTC
CDR3: CASSPGQVPLGTQYF

D: -
V: TRBV5-1
J: TRBJ1-5
DNA: TGCGCCAGCAGCTTGGCCGGGAGGGGCGATCAGCCCCAGCATTTT
CDR3: CASSLAGRGDQPQHF

D: -
V: TRBV27
J: TRBJ1-1
DNA: TGTGCCAGCAGTTTGGGCAGAAGCAACACTGAAGCTTTCTTT
CDR3: CASSLGRSNTEAFF

D: -
V: TRBV19
J: TRBJ1-1
DNA: TGTGCCAGTAGGGGAGGTCTCGAGAGATTCTTT
CDR3: CASRGGLERFF

D: -
V: TRBV6-1
J: TRBJ2-6
DNA: TGTGCCACCCTTGGGACTTTGAGGGCCAACGTCCTGACTTTC
CDR3: CATLGTLRANVLTF

D: -
V: TRBV30
J: TRBJ2-7
DNA: TGTGCCTGGAGTGTGGACTGGCGCGAGCAGTACTTC
CDR3: CAWSVDWREQYF

D: TRBD2
V: TRBV19
J: TRBJ2-7
DNA: TGTGCCAGTAGTATTGGGCTAGCGGGGACCTACGAGCAGTACTTC
CDR3: CASSIGLAGTYEQYF

D: TRBD1
V: TRBV11-3
J: TRBJ2-1
DNA: TGTGCCAGCAGCTTAGGACAGGGGCCTGACAATGAGCAGTTCTTC
CDR3: CASSLGQGPDNEQFF

D: -
V: TRBV5-1
J: TRBJ2-7
DNA: TGCGCCAGCAGTATGGAGGGCAGTTCCTACGAGCAGTACTTC
CDR3: CASSMEGSSYEQYF

D: -
V: TRBV19
J: TRBJ1-2
DNA: TGTGCCAGTAGTATACCGGGAGATCGGGGCTACACCTTC
CDR3: CASSIPGDRGYTF

D: -
V: TRBV29-1
J: TRBJ2-1
DNA: TGCAGCGCCCCAGGGCAGGGGGGAGACAATGAGCAGTTCTTC
CDR3: CSAPGQGGDNEQFF

D: -
V: TRBV6-1
J: TRBJ2-1
DNA: TGTGCCAGCATCTCCCAAACAGGGAGCGTGCAGTTCTTC
CDR3: CASISQTGSVQFF

D: -
V: TRBV19
J: TRBJ2-3
DNA: TGTGCCAGTAGTATCGGTTTAGCAGATACGCAGTATTTT
CDR3: CASSIGLADTQYF

D: -
V: TRBV27
J: TRBJ2-1
DNA: TGTGCCAGCAGCCGCCCGACAGACTCCTACAATGAGCAGTTCTTC
CDR3: CASSRPTDSYNEQFF

D: -
V: TRBV2
J: TRBJ1-2
DNA: TGTGCCAGCAGTGAAAGCATGAACTATGGCTACACCTTC
CDR3: CASSESMNYGYTF

D: TRBD2
V: TRBV18
J: TRBJ2-2
DNA: TGTGCCAGCTCACGGACTAGCGGGAGTACCGGGGAGCTGTTTTTT
CDR3: CASSRTSGSTGELFF

D: -
V: TRBV5-1
J: TRBJ1-6
DNA: TGCGCCAGCACTCTAGAAAATAATTCACCCCTCCACTTT
CDR3: CASTLENNSPLHF

D: TRBD1
V: TRBV29-1
J: TRBJ1-1
DNA: TGCAGCACTGATATGTACGGGACAGGGGGGAACACTGAAGCTTTCTTT
CDR3: CSTDMYGTGGNTEAFF

D: TRBD1
V: TRBV7-9
J: TRBJ1-1
DNA: TGTGCCAGCAGCCCTTCACAGGGGGCGAACACTGAAGCTTTCTTT
CDR3: CASSPSQGANTEAFF

D: TRBD1
V: TRBV2
J: TRBJ1-1
DNA: TGTGCCAGCAGGACCGGGACAGGGGGCAGTGAAGCTTTCTTT
CDR3: CASRTGTGGSEAFF

D: -
V: TRBV18
J: TRBJ1-6
DNA: TGTGCCAGCTCACCAATCGGGGGTTCACCCCTCCACTTT
CDR3: CASSPIGGSPLHF

D: TRBD1
V: TRBV19
J: TRBJ1-2
DNA: TGTGCCAGTAGTACGACCCGGGACAGGGCCTATGGCTACACCTTC
CDR3: CASSTTRDRAYGYTF

D: -
V: TRBV19
J: TRBJ1-1
DNA: TGTGCCAGTAGTATGGCAACAGGGAGAACTGAAGCTTTCTTT
CDR3: CASSMATGRTEAFF

D: -
V: TRBV2
J: TRBJ1-1
DNA: TGTGCCAGCAGGCCTGGACAGCTGAACACTGAAGCTTTCTTT
CDR3: CASRPGQLNTEAFF

D: -
V: TRBV5-5
J: TRBJ1-2
DNA: TGTGCCAGCAGTCGGACGGACTCCTATGGCTACACCTTC
CDR3: CASSRTDSYGYTF

D: -
V: TRBV25-1
J: TRBJ1-1
DNA: TGTGCCAGCCCCTACCTCATGAACACTGAAGCTTTCTTT
CDR3: CASPYLMNTEAFF